Detailed here is one T cell receptor (beta chain). The sample belongs to a study of blood T cell repertoires in COVID-19. Study in general: Sites in the United States, Italy and Spain provided acute and convalescent COVID-19 samples. PBMCs, B-cell-depleted T cells, or T cells provided the cDNA or gDNA that made up the material.

CDR3 length: 18 amino acids. Germline CDR1 is KGHSH and CDR2 is LQKENI. The ends lost 0 bases at V and 0 bases at J; junction bases unmatched: 4. The authors' processing: How many nucleated cells were present was estimated from reference gene primer amplification. TCRdb's table, derived via immunoSEQ multiplex PCR, lists solely in-frame clones and lacks some. That table gives V, J and clone size, and the DNA gave D and trimming. The sample has about 150,000 clones; 88% are singletons. The TCR sequence derives from a man between 45 and 60 years old who had recovered from COVID-19. This chain links TRBV18 with TRBJ2-6; 8 positions match TRBD2. Sequencing used peripheral blood. CDR3 nucleotide sequence: TGTGCCAGCTCACCACCGGTCGGGAGGGCCTCTGGGGCCAACGTCCTGACTTTC. This codes for CASSPPVGRASGANVLTF.